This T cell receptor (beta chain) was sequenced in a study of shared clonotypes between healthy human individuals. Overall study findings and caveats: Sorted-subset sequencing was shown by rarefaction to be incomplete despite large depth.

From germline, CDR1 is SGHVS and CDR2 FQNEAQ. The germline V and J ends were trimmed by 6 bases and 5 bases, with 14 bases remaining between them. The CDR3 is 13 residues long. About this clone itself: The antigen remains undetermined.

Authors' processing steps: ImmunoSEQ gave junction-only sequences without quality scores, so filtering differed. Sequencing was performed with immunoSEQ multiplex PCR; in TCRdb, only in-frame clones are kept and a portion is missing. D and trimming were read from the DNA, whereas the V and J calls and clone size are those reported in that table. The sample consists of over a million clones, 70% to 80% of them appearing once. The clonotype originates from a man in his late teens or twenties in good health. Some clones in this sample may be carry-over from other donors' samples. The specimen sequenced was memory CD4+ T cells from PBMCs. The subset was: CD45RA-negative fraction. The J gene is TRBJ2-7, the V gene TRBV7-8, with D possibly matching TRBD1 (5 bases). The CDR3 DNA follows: TGTGCCAGCAGTAAACAGGATTTCCACGAGCAGTACTTC. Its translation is CASSKQDFHEQYF.